This T cell receptor (beta chain) was recorded in a study of graft-versus-host responses after intestinal transplantation. Background on the study: Following induction with anti-thymocyte globulin, all recipients were given tacrolimus and steroids for three to four years.

TCRdb's copy holds only in-frame clones and misses some; the assay was immunoSEQ multiplex PCR. The data show 55,000 to 75,000 clones, with 84% seen just once and roughly 0.4% held by the top ten. On this clone itself: Its antigen is undetermined.

General study findings and limits: Recipient marrow held GvH clones, some first seen in ileum or blood. Across patients carrying graft-donor T cell macrochimerism, allografts held high graft-versus-host to host-versus-graft clonal ratios. Early HvG declines after transplant were associated with peak circulating GvH clone levels.

The CDR3 is 17 amino acids. Trimming at V came to 0 bases and at J to 11 bases, leaving 13 bases not matched to a gene. CDR1 and CDR2 (germline): LGHNA, YSLEER. This TCR was sampled from a human donor who was the organ donor for an intestinal transplant. This specimen consisted of unstimulated CD4+ T cells sorted from spleen or lymph node cells, obtained before transplant. The chain links TRBV4-3 to TRBJ1-5, with 10 positions matching TRBD1. CDR3 amino acids: CASSQDLRDRGRGSQHF. CDR3 nucleotide sequence: TGCGCCAGCAGCCAAGATCTTCGGGACAGGGGAAGGGGGTCCCAGCATTTT.